This TCR beta chain was profiled in a study of OX40 agonist ivuxolimab in advanced cancers. Study background: Head and neck, renal cell, melanoma or hepatocellular carcinoma were the cancers that dose-escalation patients had. Prior anti-PD-1, anti-PD-L1 or anti-CTLA-4 therapy did not bar entry, and less than 50% had some. The group had a mean age of around 60 years, ranged from roughly 23 to 79, and was around 86% male.

This CDR3 region has 12 residues. V was trimmed by 4 bases and J by 9 bases, leaving 11 bases between them. In regard to this clone: Its target is unknown.

The assay was immunoSEQ multiplex PCR, and TCRdb's table has in-frame clones only and misses some. Among approximately 60,000 clones, roughly 84% were seen once, and the ten largest hold around 0.7%. Study-level points and caveats: In the 0.1 to 3.0 mg/kg range, CD4+ and CD8+ blood T cells had expanded clonally by week 6.

The gene calls are TRBV23-1 and TRBJ2-3, with D possibly being TRBD1 (5 bases). TRBV23-1 is designated an ORF whose function remains uncertain. This receptor was taken from an adult with an advanced solid tumor such as melanoma, head and neck, liver or kidney cancer. Sequenced here: CD4+ or CD8+ T cells sorted from blood, sampled in a trial of the OX40 agonist ivuxolimab. CDR3 sequence reads: CASSLRQRTQYF. The CDR3 region has the DNA TGCGCCAGCAGTCTCCGACAGAGGACGCAGTATTTT.